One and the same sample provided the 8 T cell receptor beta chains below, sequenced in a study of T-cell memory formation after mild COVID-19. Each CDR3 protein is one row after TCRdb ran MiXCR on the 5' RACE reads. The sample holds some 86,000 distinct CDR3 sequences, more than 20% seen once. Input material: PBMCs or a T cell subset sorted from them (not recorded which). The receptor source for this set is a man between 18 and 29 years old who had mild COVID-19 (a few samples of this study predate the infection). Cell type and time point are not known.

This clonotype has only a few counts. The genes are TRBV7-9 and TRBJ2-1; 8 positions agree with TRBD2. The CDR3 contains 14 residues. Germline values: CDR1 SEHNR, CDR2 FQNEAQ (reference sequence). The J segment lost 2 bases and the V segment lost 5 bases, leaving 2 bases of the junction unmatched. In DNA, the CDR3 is TGTGCCAGCAGCCTACTAGCGGCCTACAATGAGCAGTTCTTC. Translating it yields CASSLLAAYNEQFF.

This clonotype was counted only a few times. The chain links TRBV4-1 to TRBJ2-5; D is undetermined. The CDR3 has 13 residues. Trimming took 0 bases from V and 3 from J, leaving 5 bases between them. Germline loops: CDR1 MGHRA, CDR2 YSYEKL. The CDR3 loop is CASSQDSEETQYF. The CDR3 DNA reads TGCGCCAGCAGCCAAGACAGCGAAGAGACCCAGTACTTC.

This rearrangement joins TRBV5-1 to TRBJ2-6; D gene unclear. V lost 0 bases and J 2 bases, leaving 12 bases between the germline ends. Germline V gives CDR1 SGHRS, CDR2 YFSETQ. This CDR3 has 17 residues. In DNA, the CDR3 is TGCGCCAGCAGCTTGGAGGCGGTACGGACTGGGGCCAACGTCCTGACTTTC. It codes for CASSLEAVRTGANVLTF.

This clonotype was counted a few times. The DNA of the CDR3 is TGTGCCAGCAGCATTAACAGGGACCACGAGCAGTACTTC. Translation: CASSINRDHEQYF. The chain carries TRBV6-1 and TRBJ2-7; D might be TRBD1 (6 bases). Germline V CDR1 and CDR2: MNHNS, SASEGT. This CDR3 contains 13 residues. The V end lost 6 bases, the J end lost 5 bases, and 14 bases lay between the germline ends.

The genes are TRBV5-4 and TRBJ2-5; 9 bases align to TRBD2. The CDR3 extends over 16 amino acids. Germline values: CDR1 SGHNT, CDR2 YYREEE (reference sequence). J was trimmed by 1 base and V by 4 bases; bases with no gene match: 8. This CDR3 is CASSLELAGPQETQYF. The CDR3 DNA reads TGTGCCAGCAGCCTGGAGCTAGCGGGACCCCAAGAGACCCAGTACTTC.

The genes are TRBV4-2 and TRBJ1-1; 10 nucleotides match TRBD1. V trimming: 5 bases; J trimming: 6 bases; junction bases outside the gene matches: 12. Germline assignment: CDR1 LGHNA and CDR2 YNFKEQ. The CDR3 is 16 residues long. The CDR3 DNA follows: TGTGCCAGCAGCACCTTATTCCGGGACAGGGGCTCTGAAGCTTTCTTT. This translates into CASSTLFRDRGSEAFF.

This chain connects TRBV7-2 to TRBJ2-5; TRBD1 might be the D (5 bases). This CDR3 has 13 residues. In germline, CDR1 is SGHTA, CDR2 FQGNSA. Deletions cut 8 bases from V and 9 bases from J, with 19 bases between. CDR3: CASLAAGPGAQYF. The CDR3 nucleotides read TGTGCCAGCCTGGCAGCAGGGCCCGGAGCCCAGTACTTC. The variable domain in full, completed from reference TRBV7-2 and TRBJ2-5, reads GAGVSQSPSNKVTEKGKDVELRCDPISGHTALYWYRQSLGQGLEFLIYFQGNSAPDKSGLPSDRFSAERTGGSVSTLTIQRTQQEDSAVYLCASLAAGPGAQYFGPGTRLLVL.

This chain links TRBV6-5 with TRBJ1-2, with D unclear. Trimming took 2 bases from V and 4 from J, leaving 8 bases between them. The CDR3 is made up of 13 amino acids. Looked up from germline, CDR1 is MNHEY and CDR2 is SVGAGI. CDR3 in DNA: TGTGCCAGCAGTTACGGCGGGATCTATGGCTACACCTTC. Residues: CASSYGGIYGYTF.